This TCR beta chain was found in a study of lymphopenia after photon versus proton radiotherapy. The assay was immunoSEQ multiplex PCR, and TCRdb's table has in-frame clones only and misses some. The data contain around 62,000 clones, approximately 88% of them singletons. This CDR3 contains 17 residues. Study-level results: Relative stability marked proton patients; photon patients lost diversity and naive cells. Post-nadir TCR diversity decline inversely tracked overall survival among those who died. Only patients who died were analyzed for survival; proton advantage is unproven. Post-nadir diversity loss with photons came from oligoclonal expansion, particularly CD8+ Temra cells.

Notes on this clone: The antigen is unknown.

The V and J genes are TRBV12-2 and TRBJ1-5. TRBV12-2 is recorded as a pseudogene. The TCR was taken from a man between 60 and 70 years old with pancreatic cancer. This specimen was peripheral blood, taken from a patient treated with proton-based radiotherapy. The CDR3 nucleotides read TGTGCAAGTCGCCTACCTAGGATGGGTTGGAGCAATCAGCCCCAGCATTTT. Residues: CASRLPRMGWSNQPQHF.